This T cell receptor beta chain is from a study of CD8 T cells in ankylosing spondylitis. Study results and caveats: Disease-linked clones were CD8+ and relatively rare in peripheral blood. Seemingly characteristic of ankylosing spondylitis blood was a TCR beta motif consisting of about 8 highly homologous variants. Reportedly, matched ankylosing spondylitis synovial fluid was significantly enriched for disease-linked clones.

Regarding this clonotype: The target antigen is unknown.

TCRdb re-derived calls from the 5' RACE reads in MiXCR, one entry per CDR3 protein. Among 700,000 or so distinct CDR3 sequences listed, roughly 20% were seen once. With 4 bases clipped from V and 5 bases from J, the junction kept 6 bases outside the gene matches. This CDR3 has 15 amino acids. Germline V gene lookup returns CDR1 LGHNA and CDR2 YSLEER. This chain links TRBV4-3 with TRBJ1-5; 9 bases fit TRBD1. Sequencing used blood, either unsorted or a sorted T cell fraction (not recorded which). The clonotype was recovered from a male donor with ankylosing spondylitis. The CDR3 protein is CASSRGQGPDQPQHF. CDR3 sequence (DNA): TGCGCCAGCAGCCGGGGACAGGGACCTGATCAGCCCCAGCATTTT.